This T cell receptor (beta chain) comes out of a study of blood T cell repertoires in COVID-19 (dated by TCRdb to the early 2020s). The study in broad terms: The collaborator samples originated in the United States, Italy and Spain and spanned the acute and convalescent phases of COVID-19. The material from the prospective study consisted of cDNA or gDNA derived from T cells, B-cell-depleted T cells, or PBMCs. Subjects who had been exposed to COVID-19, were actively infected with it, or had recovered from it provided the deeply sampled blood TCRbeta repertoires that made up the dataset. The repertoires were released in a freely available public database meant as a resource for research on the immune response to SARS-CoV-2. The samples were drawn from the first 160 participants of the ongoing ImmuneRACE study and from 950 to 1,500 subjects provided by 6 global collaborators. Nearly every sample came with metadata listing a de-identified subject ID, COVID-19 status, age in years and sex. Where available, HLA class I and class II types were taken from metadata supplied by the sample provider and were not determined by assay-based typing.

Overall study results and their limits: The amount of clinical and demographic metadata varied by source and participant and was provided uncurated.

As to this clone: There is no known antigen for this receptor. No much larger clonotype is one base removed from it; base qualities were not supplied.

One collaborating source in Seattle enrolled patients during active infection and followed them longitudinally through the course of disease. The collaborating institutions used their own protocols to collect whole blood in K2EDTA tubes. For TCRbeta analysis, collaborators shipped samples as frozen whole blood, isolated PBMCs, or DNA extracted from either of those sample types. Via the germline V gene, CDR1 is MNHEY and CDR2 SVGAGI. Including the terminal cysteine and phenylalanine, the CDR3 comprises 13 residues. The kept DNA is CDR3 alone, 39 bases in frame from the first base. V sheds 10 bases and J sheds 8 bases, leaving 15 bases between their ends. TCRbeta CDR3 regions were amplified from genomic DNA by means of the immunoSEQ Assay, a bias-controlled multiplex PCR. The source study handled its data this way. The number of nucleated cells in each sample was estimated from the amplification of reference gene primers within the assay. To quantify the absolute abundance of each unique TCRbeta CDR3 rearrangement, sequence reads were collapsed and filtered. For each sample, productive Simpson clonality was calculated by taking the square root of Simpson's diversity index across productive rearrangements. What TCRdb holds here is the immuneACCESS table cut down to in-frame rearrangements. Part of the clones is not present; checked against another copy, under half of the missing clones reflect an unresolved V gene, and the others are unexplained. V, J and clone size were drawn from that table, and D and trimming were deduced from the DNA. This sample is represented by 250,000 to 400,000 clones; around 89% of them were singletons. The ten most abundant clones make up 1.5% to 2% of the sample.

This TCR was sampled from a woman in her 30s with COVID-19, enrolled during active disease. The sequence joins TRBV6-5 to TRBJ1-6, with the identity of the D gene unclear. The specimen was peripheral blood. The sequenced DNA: TGTGCCACCCGCGGGTATTTCGATTCACCCCTCCACTTT. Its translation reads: CATRGYFDSPLHF.